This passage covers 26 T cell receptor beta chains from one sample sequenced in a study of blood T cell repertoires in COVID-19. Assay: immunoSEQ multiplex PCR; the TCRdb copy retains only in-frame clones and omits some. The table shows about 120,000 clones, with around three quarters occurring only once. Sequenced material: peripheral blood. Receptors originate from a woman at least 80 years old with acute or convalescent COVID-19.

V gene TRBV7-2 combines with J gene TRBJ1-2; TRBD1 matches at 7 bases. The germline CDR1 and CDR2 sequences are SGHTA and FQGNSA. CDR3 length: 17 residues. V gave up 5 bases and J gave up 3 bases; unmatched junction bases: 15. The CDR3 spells CASSIAGTDLFYYGYTF. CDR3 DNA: TGTGCCAGCAGCATTGCCGGGACAGACTTATTTTACTATGGCTACACCTTC.

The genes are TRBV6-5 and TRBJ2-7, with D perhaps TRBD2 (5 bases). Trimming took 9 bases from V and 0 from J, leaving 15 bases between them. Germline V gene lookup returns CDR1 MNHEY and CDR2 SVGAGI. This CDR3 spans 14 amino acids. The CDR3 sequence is CASHTAGFSYEQYF. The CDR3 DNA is TGTGCCAGTCACACGGCGGGTTTCTCCTACGAGCAGTACTTC.

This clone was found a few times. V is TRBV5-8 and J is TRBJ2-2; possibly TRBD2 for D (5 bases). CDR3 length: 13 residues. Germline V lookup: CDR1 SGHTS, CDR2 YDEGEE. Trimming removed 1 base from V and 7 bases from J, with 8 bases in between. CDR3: CASSLMGSGELFF. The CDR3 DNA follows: TGTGCCAGCAGCTTGATGGGGAGCGGGGAGCTGTTTTTT.

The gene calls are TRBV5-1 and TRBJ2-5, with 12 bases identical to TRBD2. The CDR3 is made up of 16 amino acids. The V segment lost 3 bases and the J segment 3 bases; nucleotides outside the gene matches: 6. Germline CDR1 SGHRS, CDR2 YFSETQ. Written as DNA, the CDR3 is TGCGCCAGCAGCTCGCCTAGCGGGAGGGCGAAAGAGACCCAGTACTTC. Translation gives CASSSPSGRAKETQYF.

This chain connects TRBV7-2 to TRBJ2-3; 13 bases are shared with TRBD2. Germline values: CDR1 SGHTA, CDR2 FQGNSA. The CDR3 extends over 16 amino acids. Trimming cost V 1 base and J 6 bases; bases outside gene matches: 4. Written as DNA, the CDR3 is TGTGCCAGCAGCTTAGTACTAGCGGGGGGGCCGGATACGCAGTATTTT. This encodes CASSLVLAGGPDTQYF.

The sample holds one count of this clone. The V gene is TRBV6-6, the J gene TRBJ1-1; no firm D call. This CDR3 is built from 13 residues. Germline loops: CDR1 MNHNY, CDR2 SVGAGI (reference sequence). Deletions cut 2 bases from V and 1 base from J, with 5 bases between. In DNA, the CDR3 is TGTGCCAGCAGTTACGCAGGGAACACTGAAGCTTTCTTT. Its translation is CASSYAGNTEAFF.

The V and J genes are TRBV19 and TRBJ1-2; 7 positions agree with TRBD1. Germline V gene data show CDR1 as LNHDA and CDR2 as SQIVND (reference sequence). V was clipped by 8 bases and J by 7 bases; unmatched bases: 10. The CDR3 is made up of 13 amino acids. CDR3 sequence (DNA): TGTGCCAGTCATACAGGGGAGGCCGTTGGCTACACCTTC. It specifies CASHTGEAVGYTF.

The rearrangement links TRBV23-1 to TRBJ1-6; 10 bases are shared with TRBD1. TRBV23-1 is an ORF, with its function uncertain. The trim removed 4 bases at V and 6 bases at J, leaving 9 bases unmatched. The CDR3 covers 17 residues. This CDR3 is CASSPFFGTGVNSPLHF. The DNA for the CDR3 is TGCGCCAGCAGTCCCTTCTTCGGGACAGGGGTTAATTCACCCCTCCACTTT.

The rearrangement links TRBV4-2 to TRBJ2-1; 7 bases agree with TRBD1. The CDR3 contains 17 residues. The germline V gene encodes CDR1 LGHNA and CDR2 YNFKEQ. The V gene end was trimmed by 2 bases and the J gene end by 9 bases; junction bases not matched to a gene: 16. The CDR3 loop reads CASSQTRGGLSVGEQFF. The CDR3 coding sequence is TGTGCCAGCAGCCAAACCAGAGGGGGCCTTAGTGTCGGTGAGCAGTTCTTC.

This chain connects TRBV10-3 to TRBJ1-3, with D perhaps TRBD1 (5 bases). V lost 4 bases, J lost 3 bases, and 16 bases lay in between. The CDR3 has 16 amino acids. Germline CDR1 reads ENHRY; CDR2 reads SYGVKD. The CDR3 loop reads CAISGTRDLVGNTIYF. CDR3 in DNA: TGTGCCATCAGTGGAACTAGGGACTTAGTTGGAAACACCATATATTTT.

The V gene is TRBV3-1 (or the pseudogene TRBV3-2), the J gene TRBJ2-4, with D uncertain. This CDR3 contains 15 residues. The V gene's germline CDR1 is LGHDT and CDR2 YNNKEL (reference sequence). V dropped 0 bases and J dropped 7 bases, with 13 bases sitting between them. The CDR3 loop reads CASSQDMVVSNIQYF. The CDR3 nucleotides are TGTGCCAGCAGCCAAGATATGGTAGTGAGCAACATTCAGTACTTC.

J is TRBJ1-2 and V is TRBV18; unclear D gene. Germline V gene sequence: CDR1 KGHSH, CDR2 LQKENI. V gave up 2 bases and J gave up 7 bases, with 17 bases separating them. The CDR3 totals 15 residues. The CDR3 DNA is TGTGCCAGCTCACCAAATACGGAGCGTTCCGCTGGCTACACCTTC. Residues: CASSPNTERSAGYTF.

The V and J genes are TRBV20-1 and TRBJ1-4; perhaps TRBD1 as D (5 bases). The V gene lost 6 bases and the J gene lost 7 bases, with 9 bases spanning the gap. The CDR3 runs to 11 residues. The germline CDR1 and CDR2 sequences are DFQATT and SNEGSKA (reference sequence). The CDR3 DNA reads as TGCAGTGCCTCAGGGTTTGAAAAACTGTTTTTT. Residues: CSASGFEKLFF.

DNA for the CDR3: TGTGCCAGCAGCTCCCTGACAGGGCGCAACTATGGCTACACCTTC. Encoded protein: CASSSLTGRNYGYTF. V usage is TRBV5-4 and J usage is TRBJ1-2, with 7 bases aligning to TRBD1. The germline CDR1 and CDR2 sequences are SGHNT and YYREEE (reference sequence). The CDR3 totals 15 residues. Unmatched junction bases numbered 7, after V lost 3 bases and J lost 2 bases.

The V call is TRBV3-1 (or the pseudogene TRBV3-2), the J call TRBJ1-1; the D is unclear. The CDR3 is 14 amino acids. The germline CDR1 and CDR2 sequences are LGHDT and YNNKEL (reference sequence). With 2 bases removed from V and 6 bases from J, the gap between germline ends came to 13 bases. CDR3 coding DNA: TGTGCCAGCAGCCAAACCTCATTAGTCGCTGAAGCTTTCTTT. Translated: CASSQTSLVAEAFF.

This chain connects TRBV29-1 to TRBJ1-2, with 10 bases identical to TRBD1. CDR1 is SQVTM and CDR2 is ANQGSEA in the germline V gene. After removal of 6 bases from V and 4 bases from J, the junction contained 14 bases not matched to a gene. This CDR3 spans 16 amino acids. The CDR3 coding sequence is TGCAGCGTGAGCTTGACAGGGGGCGCCGGAGGCTATGGCTACACCTTC. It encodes CSVSLTGGAGGYGYTF.

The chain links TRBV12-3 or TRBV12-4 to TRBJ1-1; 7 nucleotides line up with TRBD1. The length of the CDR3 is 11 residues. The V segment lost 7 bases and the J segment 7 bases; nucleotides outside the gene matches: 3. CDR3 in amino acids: CASKRTGEAFF. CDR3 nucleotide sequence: TGTGCCAGCAAAAGGACAGGTGAAGCTTTCTTT.

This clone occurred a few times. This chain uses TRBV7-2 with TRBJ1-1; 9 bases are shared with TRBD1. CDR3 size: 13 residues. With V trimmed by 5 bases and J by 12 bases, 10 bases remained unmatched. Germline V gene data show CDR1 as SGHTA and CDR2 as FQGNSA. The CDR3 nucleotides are TGTGCCAGCAGCCAAAGACAGGGGGTGGTACCTTTCTTT. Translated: CASSQRQGVVPFF.

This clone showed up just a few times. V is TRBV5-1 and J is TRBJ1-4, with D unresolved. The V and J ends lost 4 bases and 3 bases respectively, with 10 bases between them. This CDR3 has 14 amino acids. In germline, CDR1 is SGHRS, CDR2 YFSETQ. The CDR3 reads CASSREGPNEKLFF. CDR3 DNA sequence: TGCGCCAGCAGCCGTGAGGGCCCTAATGAAAAACTGTTTTTT.

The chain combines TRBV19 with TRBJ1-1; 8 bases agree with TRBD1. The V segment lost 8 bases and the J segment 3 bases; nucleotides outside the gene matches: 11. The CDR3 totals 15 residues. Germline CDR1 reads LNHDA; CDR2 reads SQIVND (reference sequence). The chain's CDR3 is CASSIQGDLYTEAFF. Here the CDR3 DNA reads TGTGCCAGTTCAATACAGGGGGATCTTTACACTGAAGCTTTCTTT.

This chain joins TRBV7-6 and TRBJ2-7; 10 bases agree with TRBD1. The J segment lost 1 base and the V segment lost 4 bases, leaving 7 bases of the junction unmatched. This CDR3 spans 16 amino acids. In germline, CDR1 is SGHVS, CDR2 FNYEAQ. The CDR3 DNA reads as TGTGCCAGCAGCTCCCGCCCGGGACAGGGGTCCTACGAGCAGTACTTC. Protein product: CASSSRPGQGSYEQYF.

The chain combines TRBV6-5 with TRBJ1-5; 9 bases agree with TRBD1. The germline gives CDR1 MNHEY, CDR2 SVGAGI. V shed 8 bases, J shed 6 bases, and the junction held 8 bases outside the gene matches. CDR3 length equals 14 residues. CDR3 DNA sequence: TGTGCCAGCGGAAAACAGGGGGCGAGTCAGCCCCAGCATTTT. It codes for CASGKQGASQPQHF.

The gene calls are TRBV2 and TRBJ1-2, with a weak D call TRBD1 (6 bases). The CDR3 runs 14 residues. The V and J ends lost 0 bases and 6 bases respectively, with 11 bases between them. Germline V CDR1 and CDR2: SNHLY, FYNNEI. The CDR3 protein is CASSEADSVDGYTF. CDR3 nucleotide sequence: TGTGCCAGCAGTGAAGCGGACAGCGTAGATGGCTACACCTTC.

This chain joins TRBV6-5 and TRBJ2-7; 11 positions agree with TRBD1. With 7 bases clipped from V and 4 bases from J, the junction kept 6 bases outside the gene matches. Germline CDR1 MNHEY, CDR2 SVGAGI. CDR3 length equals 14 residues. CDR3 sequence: CASTGQGARYEQYF. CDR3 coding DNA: TGTGCCAGCACTGGACAGGGGGCGCGGTACGAGCAGTACTTC.

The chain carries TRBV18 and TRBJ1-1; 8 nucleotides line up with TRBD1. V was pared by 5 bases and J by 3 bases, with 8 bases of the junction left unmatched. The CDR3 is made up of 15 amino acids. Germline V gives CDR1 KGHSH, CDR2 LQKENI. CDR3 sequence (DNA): TGTGCCAGCTCATCCCAGGGGGCGGGGGACACTGAAGCTTTCTTT. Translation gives CASSSQGAGDTEAFF.

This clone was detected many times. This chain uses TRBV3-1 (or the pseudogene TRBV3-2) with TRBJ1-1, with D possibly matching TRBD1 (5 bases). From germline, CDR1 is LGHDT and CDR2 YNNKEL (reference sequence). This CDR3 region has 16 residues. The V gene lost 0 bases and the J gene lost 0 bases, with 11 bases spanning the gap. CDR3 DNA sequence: TGTGCCAGCAGCCAAGATCTGGCAGGGATGAACACTGAAGCTTTCTTT. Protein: CASSQDLAGMNTEAFF.